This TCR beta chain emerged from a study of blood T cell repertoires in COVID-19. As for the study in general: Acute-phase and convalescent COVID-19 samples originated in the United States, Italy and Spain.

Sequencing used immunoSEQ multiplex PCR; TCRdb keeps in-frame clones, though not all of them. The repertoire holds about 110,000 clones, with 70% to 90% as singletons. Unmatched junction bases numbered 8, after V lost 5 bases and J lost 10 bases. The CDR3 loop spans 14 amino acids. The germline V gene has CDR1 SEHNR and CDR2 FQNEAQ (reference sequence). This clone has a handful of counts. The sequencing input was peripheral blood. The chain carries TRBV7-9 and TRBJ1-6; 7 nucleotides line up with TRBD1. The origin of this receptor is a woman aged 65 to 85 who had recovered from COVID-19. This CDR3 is CASSPRQGESPLHF. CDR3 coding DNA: TGTGCCAGCAGCCCCAGACAGGGAGAATCACCCCTCCACTTT.